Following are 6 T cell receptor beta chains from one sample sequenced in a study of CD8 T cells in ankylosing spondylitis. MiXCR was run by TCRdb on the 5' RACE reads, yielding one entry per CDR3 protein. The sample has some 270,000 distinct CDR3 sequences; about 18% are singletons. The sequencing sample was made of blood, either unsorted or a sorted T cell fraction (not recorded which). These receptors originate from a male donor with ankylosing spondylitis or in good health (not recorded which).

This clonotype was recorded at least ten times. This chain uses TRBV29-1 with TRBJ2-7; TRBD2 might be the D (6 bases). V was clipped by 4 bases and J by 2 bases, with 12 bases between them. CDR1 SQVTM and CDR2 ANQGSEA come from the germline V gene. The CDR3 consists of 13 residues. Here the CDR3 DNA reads TGCAGCGTTGGTACGAGACTAGCCTACGAGCAGTACTTC. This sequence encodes CSVGTRLAYEQYF.

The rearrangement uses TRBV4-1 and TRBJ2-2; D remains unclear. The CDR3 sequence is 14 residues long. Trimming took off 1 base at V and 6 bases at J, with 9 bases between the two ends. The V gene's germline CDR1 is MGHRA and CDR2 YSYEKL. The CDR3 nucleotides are TGCGCCAGCAGCCAAGCGTCCCTAGCCGGGGAGCTGTTTTTT. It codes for CASSQASLAGELFF.

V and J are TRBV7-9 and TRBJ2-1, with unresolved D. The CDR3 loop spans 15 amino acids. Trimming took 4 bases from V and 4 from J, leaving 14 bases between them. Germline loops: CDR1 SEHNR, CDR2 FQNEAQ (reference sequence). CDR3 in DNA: TGTGCCAGCAGCTCCCCACACGAACTATACAATGAGCAGTTCTTC. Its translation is CASSSPHELYNEQFF.

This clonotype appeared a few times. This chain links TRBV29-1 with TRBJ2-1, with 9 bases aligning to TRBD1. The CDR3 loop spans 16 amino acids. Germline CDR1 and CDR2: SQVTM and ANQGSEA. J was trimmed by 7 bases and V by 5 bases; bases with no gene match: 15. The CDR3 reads CSVRGGRDRAVNEQFF. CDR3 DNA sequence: TGCAGCGTTCGTGGGGGCCGGGACAGGGCTGTAAATGAGCAGTTCTTC.

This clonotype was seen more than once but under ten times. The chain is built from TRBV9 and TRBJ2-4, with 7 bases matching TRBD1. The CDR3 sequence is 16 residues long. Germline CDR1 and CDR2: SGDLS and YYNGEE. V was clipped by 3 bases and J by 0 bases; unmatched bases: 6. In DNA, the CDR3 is TGTGCCAGCAGCGCCGGGACAGAGAGAGCCAAAAACATTCAGTACTTC. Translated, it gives CASSAGTERAKNIQYF.

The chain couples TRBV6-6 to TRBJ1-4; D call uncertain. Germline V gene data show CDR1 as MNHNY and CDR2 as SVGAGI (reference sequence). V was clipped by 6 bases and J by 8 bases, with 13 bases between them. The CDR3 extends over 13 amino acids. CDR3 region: CASRQQLKEKLFF. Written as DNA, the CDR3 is TGTGCCAGCAGACAACAGTTGAAAGAAAAACTGTTTTTT.